Listed here is a single T cell receptor (beta chain). Its cognate antigen is unknown. The data are from a study of pediatric ulcerative colitis. Regarding the study as a whole: Acute severe colitis showed lower rectal diversity from clonal expansions. Repertoires came from total lymphocyte DNA, so rare subsets like regulatory T cells may be missed. Two rectal CDR3 clonotypes occurred in all ulcerative colitis patients.

One to two pinch biopsies were taken from the rectum during colonoscopy. This CDR3 region has 14 residues. Germline CDR1 reads SGDLS; CDR2 reads YYNGEE. V lost 3 bases, J lost 7 bases, and 6 bases stayed unmatched. Here immunoSEQ multiplex PCR was the method, and the copy in TCRdb shows in-frame clones only, minus some. This table has 30,000 to 45,000 clones, 73% appearing once. Sequenced sample: gut tissue. The genes are TRBV9 and TRBJ2-2, with 7 bases lining up with TRBD1. The TCR comes from a boy aged 5-17 years with moderate ulcerative colitis. The CDR3 DNA follows: TGTGCCAGCAGCGCCCGACAGGGTGACGGGGAGCTGTTTTTT. This translates into CASSARQGDGELFF. Combining the CDR3 with reference TRBV9 and TRBJ2-2 gives the whole variable domain DSGVTQTPKHLITATGQRVTLRCSPRSGDLSVYWYQQSLDQGLQFLIQYYNGEERAKGNILERFSAQQFPDLHSELNLSSLELGDSALYFCASSARQGDGELFFGEGSRLTVL.